This TCR beta chain originates from a study of blood T cells in healthy people across ages. The length of the CDR3 is 13 residues. The ends were cut back, 7 bases at V and 4 bases at J, with 11 bases in the middle. The germline V gene encodes CDR1 SEHNR and CDR2 FQNEAQ (reference sequence). Regarding the study as a whole: What prevented conclusive comparison of naive and antigen-experienced cells was that PBMCs were unsorted.

As regards this clonotype: Antigen specificity is unknown.

PCR was performed a second time for about 7 to 12 cycles using a sample-barcoded 5' primer and a J-beta primer mix. TCRdb re-called the 5' RACE reads with MiXCR, one entry per CDR3 protein. The sample carries around 690,000 distinct CDR3 sequences, 45% to 65% recorded once. Isolation of PBMCs gave at least 7 million cells per sample. This clonotype was obtained from a man in his sixties in good health. The chain carries TRBV7-9 and TRBJ2-1; D ambiguous. The sample was blood. This CDR3 is CASIWMGYNEQFF. The CDR3 DNA reads as TGTGCCAGCATTTGGATGGGTTACAATGAGCAGTTCTTC.